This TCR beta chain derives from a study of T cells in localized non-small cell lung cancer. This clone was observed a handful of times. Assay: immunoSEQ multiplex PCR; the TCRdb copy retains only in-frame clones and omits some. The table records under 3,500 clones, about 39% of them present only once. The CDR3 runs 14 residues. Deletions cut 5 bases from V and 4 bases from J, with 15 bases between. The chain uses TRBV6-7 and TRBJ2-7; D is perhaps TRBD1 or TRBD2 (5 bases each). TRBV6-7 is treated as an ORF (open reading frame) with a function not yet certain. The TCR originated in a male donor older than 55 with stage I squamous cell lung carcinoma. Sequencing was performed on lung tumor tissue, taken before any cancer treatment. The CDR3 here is CASSEALEGYEQYF. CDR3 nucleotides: TGTGCCAGCAGTGAAGCGCTTGAGGGGTACGAGCAGTACTTC.